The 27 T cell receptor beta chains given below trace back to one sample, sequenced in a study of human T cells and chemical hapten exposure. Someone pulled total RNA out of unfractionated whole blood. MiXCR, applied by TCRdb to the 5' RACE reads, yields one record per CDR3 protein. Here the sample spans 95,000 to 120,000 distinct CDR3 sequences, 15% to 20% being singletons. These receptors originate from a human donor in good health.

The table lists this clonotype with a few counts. The CDR3 reads CASGSNTGGSTEAFF. The CDR3 region has the DNA TGTGCCAGCGGATCCAATACAGGGGGAAGCACTGAAGCTTTCTTT. V usage is TRBV6-6 and J usage is TRBJ1-1; 8 nucleotides match TRBD1. The CDR3 extends over 15 amino acids. Per the germline V gene, CDR1 is MNHNY and CDR2 is SVGAGI (reference sequence). Unmatched junction bases numbered 12, after V lost 8 bases and J lost 4 bases.

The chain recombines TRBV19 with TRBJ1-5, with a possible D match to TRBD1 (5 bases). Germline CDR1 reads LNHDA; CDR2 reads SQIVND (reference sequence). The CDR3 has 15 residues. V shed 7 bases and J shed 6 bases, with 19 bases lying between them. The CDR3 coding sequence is TGTGCCAGTACCCGTTTTTTGCAGGGAAGTCAGCCCCAGCATTTT. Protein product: CASTRFLQGSQPQHF.

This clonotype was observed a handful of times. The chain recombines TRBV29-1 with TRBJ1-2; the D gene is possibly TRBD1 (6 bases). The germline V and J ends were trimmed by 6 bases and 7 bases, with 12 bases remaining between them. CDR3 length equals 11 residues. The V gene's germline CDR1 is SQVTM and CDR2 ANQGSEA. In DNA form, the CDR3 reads TGCAGCGTGGGTCAGGGGACTGGCTACACCTTC. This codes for CSVGQGTGYTF. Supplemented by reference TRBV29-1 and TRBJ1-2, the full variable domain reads SAVISQKPSRDICQRGTSLTIQCQVDSQVTMMFWYRQQPGQSLTLIATANQGSEATYESGFVIDKFPISRPNLTFSTLTVSNMSPEDSSIYLCSVGQGTGYTFGSGTRLTVV.

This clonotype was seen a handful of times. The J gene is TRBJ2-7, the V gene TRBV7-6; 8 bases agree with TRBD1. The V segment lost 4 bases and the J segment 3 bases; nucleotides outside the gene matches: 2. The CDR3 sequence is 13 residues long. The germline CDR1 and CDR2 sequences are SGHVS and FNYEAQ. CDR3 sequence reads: CASSSGQDYEQYF. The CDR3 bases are TGTGCCAGCAGCTCGGGACAGGACTACGAGCAGTACTTC.

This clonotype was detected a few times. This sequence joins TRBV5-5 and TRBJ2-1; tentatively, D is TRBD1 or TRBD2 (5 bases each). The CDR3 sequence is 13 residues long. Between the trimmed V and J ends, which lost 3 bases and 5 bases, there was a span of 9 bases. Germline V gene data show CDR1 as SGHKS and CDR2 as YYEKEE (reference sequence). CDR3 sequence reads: CASSSGPNNEQFF. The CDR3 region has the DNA TGTGCCAGCAGCTCGGGGCCGAACAATGAGCAGTTCTTC.

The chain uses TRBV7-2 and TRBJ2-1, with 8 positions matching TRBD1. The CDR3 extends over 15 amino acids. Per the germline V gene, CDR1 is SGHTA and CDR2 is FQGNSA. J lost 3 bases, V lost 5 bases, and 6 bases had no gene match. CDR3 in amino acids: CASSAGTGYYNEQFF. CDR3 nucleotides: TGTGCCAGCAGCGCCGGGACAGGCTACTACAATGAGCAGTTCTTC.

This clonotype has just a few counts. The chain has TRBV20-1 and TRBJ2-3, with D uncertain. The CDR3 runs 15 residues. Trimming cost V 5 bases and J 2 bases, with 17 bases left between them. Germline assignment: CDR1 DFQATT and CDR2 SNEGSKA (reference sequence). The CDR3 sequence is CSAQDPQRPTDTQYF. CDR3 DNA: TGCAGTGCTCAAGACCCCCAGCGCCCCACAGATACGCAGTATTTT.

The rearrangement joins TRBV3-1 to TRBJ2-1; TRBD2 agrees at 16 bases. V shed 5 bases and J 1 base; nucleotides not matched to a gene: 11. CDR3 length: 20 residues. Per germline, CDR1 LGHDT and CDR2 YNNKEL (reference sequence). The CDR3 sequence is CASSVPGTSGRDISYNEQFF. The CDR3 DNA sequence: TGTGCCAGCAGCGTTCCCGGGACTAGCGGGAGGGATATATCCTACAATGAGCAGTTCTTC.

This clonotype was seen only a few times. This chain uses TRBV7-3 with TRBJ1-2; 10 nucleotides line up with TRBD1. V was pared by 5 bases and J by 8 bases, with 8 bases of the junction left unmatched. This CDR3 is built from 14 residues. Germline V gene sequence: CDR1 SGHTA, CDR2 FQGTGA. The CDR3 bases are TGTGCCAGCAGCCAATCGGACAGGGGGGAAGGCTACACCTTC. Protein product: CASSQSDRGEGYTF.

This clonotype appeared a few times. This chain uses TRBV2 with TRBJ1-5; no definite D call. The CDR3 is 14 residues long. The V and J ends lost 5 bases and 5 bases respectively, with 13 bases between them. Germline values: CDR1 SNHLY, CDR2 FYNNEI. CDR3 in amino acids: CASSLSSHHQPQHF. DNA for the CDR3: TGTGCCAGCAGTCTAAGCAGTCACCATCAGCCCCAGCATTTT.

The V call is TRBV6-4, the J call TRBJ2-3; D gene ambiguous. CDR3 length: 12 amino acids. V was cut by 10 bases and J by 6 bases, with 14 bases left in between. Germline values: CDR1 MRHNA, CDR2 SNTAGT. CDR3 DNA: TGTGCCACCTCTGACCTGTTGGATACGCAGTATTTT. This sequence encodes CATSDLLDTQYF.

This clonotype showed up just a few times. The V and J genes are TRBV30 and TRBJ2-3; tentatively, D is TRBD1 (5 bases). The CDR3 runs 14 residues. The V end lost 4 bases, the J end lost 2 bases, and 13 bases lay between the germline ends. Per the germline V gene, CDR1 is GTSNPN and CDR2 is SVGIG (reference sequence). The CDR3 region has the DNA TGTGCCTGGACCCGCCAGGGCTTCACAGATACGCAGTATTTT. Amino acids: CAWTRQGFTDTQYF.

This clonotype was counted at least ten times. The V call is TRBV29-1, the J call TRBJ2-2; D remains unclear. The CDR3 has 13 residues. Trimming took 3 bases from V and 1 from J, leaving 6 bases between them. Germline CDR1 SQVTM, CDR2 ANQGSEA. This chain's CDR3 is CSVDQENTGELFF. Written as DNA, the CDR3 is TGCAGCGTTGACCAGGAGAACACCGGGGAGCTGTTTTTT.

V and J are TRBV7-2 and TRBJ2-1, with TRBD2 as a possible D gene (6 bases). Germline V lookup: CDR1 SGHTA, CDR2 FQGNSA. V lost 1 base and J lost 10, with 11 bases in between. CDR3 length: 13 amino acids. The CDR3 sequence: CASSLVRDGEQFF. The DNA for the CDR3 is TGTGCCAGCAGCTTAGTGCGGGACGGGGAGCAGTTCTTC.

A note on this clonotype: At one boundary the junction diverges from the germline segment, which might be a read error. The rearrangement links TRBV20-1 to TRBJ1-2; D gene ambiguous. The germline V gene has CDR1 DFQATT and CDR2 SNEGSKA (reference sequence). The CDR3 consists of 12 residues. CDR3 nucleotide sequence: TGCACCCCAATGGGAAACAACTATGGCGACACCTTC. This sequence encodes CTPMGNNYGDTF.

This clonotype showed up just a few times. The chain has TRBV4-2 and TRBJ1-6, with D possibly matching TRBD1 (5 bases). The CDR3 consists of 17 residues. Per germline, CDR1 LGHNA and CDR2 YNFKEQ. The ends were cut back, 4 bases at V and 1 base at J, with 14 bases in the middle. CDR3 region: CASSPRGGGSYNSPLHF. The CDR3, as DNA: TGTGCCAGCAGCCCGCGCGGTGGGGGATCCTATAATTCACCCCTCCACTTT.

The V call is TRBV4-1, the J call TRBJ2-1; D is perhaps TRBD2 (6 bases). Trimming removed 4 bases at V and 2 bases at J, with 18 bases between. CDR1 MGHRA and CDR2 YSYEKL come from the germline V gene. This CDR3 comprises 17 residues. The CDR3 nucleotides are TGCGCCAGCAGCCCGCGAGGGGATAGCGGCACCTACAATGAGCAGTTCTTC. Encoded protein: CASSPRGDSGTYNEQFF.

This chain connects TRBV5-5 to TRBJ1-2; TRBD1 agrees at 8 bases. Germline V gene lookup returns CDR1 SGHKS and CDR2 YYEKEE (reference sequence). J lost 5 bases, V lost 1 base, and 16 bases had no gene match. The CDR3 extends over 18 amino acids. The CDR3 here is CASSLQGQGATRDYGYTF. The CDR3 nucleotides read TGTGCCAGCAGCTTGCAGGGGCAGGGGGCCACCAGGGATTATGGCTACACCTTC.

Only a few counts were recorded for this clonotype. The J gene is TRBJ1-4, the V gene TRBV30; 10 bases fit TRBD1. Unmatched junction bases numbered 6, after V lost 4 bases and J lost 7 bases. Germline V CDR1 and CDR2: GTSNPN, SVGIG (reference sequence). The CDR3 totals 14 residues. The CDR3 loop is CAWTTGQGSEKLFF. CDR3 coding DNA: TGTGCCTGGACTACGGGACAGGGGAGTGAAAAACTGTTTTTT.

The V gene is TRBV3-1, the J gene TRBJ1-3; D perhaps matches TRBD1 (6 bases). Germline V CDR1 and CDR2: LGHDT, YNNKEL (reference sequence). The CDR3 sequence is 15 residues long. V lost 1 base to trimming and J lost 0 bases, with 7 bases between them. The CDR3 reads CASSQGTDSGNTIYF. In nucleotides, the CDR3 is TGTGCCAGCAGCCAAGGGACAGACTCTGGAAACACCATATATTTT.

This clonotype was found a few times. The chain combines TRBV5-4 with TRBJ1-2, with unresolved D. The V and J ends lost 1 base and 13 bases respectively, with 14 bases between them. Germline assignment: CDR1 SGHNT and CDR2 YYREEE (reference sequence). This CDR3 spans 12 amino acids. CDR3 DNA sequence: TGTGCCAGCAGCTTGTTATTGGCCGGGATCACCTTC. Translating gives CASSLLLAGITF.

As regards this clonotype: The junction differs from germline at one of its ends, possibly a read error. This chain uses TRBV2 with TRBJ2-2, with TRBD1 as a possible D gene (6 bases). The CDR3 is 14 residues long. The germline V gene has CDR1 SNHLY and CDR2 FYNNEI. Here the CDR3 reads CASKVSGVAGEMFF. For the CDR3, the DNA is TGTGCCAGTAAAGTGTCAGGGGTCGCCGGGGAGATGTTTTTT.

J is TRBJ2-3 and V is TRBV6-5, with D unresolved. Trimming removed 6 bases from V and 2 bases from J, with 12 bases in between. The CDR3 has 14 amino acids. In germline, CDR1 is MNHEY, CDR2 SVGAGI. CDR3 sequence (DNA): TGTGCCAGCAGACTTGGGATGACCACAGATACGCAGTATTTT. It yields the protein CASRLGMTTDTQYF.

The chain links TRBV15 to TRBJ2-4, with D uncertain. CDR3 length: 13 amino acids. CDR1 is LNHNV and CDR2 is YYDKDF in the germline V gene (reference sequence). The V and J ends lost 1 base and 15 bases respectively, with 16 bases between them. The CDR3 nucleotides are TGTGCCACCAGCAGAGGGAACAAGAGTCCTTCGTACTTC. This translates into CATSRGNKSPSYF.

The CDR3 region is CASSEFEGGQGLQETQYF. CDR3 nucleotides: TGTGCCAGCAGTGAATTCGAGGGGGGACAGGGACTACAAGAGACCCAGTACTTC. The rearrangement links TRBV2 to TRBJ2-5; 9 nucleotides match TRBD1. In germline, CDR1 is SNHLY, CDR2 FYNNEI. Trimming took 2 bases from V and 2 from J; bases not matched to a gene: 12. The CDR3 spans 18 residues.

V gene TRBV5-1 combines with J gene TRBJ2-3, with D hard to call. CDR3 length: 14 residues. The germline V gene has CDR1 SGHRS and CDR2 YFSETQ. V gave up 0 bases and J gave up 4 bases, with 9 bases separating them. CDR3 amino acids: CASSLDGSSDTQYF. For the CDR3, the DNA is TGCGCCAGCAGCTTGGATGGCAGCTCAGATACGCAGTATTTT.

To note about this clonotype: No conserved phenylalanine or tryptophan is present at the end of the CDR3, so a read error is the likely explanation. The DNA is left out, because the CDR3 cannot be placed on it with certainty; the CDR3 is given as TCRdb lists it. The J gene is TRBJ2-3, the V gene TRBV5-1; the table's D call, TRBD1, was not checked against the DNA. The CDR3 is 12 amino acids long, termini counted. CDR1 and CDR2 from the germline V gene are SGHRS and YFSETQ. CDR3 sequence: CASSLYGQGGYD.